This TCR beta chain derives from a study of blood T cell repertoires in COVID-19. This table comes from immunoSEQ multiplex PCR, and its TCRdb copy is limited to in-frame clones, with some not included. The table records 97,000 or so clones, around nine tenths of them present only once. V was trimmed by 3 bases and J by 5 bases, leaving 8 bases between them. The CDR3 contains 12 residues. CDR1 is MNHEY, CDR2 SMNVEV, per germline (reference sequence). This sequence joins TRBV27 and TRBJ2-7; maybe TRBD2 (5 bases). This TCR was recovered from a woman between 50 and 59 years old with COVID-19, enrolled during active disease. Material: peripheral blood. The DNA of the CDR3 is TGTGCCAGCAGTTTTCTGGGAGACGAGCAGTACTTC. It encodes CASSFLGDEQYF.